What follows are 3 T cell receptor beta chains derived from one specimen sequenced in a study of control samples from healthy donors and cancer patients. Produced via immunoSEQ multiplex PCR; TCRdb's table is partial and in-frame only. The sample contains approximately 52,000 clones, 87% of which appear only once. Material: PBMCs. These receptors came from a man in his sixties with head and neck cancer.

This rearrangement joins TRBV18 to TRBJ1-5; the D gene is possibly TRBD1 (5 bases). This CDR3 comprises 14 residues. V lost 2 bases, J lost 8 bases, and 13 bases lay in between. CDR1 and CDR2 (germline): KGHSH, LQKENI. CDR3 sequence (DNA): TGTGCCAGCTCACCAGTTCGGGGGAAGGAGCCCCAGCATTTT. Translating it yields CASSPVRGKEPQHF.

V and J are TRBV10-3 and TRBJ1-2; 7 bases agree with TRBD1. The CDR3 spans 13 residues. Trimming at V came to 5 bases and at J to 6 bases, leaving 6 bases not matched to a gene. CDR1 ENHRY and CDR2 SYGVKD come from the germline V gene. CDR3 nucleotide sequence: TGTGCCATCAGTTTGACAGGGTCGGATGGCTACACCTTC. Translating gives CAISLTGSDGYTF.

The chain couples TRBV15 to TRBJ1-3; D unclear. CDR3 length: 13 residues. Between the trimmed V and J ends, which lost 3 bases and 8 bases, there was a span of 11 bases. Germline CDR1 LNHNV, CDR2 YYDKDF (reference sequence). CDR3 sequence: CATSRLGADTIYF. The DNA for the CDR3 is TGTGCCACCAGCAGGTTGGGTGCGGACACCATATATTTT.